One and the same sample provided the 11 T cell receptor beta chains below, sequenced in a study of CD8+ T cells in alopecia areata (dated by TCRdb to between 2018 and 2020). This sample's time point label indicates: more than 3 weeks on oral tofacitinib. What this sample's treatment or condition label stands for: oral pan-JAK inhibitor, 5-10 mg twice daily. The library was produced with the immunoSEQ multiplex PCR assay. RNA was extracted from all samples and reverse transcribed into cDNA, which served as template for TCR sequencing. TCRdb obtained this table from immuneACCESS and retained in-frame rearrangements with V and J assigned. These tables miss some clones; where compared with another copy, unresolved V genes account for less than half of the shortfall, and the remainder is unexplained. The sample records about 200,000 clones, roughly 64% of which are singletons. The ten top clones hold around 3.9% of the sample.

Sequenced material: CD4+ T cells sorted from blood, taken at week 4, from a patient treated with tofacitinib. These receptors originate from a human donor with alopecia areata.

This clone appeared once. The chain's CDR3 is CASKLGAGILRRQYF. The CDR3 DNA follows: TGTGCCAGCAAACTCGGAGCGGGGATCCTTCGACGGCAGTACTTC. This chain links TRBV2 with TRBJ2-5, with 7 bases lining up with TRBD2. The germline gives CDR1 SNHLY, CDR2 FYNNEI. The V and J ends lost 7 bases and 11 bases, in that order; junction bases with no gene match: 19. The CDR3 contains 15 residues.

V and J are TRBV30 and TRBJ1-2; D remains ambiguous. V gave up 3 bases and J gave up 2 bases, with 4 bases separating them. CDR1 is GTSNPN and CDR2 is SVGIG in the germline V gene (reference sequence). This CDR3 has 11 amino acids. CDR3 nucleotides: TGTGCCTGGAGCTTCAACTATGGCTACACCTTC. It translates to CAWSFNYGYTF.

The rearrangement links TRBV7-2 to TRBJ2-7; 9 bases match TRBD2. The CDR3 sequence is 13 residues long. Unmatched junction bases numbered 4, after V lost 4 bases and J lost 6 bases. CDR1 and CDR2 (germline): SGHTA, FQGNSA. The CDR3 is CASSSSGGSEQYF. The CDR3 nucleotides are TGTGCCAGCAGCTCCAGCGGGGGGTCCGAGCAGTACTTC.

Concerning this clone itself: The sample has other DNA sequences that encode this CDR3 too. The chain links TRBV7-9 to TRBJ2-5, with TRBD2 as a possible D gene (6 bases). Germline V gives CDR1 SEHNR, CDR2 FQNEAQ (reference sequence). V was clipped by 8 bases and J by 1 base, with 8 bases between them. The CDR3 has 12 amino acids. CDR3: CASAGSQETQYF. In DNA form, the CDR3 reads TGTGCCAGCGCCGGGAGCCAAGAGACCCAGTACTTC.

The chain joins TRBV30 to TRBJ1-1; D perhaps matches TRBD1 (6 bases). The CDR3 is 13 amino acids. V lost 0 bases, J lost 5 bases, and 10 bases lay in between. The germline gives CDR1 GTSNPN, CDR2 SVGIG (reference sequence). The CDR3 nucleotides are TGTGCCTGGAGTGTAACAGGGAGAACTGAAGCTTTCTTT. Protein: CAWSVTGRTEAFF.

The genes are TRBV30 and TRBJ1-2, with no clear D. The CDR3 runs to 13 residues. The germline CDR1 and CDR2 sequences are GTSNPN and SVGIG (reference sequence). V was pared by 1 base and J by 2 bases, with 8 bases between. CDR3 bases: TGTGCCTGGAGTGGGACGGTAAACTATGGCTACACCTTC. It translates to CAWSGTVNYGYTF.

CDR3 loop: CASSLTIVPSYEQYF. The CDR3 DNA follows: TGTGCCAGCAGCTTAACTATAGTCCCATCCTACGAGCAGTACTTC. The rearrangement links TRBV7-3 to TRBJ2-7, with D hard to call. V dropped 0 bases and J dropped 1 base, with 10 bases sitting between them. CDR3 length: 15 residues. Per the germline V gene, CDR1 is SGHTA and CDR2 is FQGTGA.

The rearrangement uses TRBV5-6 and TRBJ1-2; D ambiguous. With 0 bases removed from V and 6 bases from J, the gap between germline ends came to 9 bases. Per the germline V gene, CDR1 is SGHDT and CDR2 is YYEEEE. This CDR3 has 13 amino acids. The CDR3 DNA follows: TGTGCCAGCAGCTTGGGCCGAGGCGATGGCTACACCTTC. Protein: CASSLGRGDGYTF.

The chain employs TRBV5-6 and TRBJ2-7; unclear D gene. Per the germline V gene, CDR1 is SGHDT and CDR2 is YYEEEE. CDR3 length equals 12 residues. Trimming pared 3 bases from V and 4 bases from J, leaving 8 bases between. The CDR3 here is CASSWGRYEQYF. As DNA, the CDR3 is TGTGCCAGCAGCTGGGGAAGGTACGAGCAGTACTTC.

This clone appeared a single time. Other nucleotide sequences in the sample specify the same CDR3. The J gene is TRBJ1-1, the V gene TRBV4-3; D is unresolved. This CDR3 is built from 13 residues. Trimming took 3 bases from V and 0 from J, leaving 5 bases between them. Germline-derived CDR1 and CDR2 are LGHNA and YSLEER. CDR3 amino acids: CASSQEMNTEAFF. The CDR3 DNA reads TGCGCCAGCAGCCAGGAGATGAACACTGAAGCTTTCTTT.

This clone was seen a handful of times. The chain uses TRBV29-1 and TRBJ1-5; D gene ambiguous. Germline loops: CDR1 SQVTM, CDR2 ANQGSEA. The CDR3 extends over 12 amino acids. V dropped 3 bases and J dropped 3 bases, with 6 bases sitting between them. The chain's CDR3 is CSVDEPNQPQHF. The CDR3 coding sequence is TGCAGCGTTGATGAACCCAATCAGCCCCAGCATTTT.